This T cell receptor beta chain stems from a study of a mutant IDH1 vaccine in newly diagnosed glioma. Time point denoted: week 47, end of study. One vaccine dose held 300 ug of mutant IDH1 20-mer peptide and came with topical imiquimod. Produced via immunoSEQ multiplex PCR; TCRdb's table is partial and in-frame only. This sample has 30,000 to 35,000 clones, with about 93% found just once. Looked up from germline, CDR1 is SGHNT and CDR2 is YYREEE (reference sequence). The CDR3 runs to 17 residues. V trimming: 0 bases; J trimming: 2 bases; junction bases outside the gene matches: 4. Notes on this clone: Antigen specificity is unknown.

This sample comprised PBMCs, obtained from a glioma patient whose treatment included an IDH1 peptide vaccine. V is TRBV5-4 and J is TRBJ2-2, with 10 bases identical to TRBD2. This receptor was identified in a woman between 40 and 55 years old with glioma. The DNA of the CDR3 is TGTGCCAGCAGCTTGGCAGGACTAGCGGTAAACACCGGGGAGCTGTTTTTT. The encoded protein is CASSLAGLAVNTGELFF.